The T cell receptor beta chain under discussion was sequenced for a study of cytomegalovirus exposure and HLA in healthy donors (TCRdb year 2017). Background on the whole study: A later analysis indicated that the 130 or so validation repertoires were generated on the platform also employed for the approximately 670 repertoires of the first cohort. The aim of the study was to test whether cataloging public T cell receptors could identify signatures of past pathogen exposure. In addition to the first cohort of 650 to 800 subjects, a separate validation cohort of approximately 130 different subjects was used. To predict cytomegalovirus infection status, the study combined high-throughput TCR immunosequencing, statistical association of individual TCRs with disease status, and machine learning. The investigation overall reported the following: A few of the identified cytomegalovirus-associated TCR beta chains were confirmed in vitro to be specific for cytomegalovirus antigens. In the study, some 160 TCR beta chains were listed as associated with cytomegalovirus. Across donors, most TCR sequences were observed very rarely, whereas some public TCRs were present in many individuals. In both the original and validation cohorts, the classifier was reported to diagnose cytomegalovirus status with high specificity and sensitivity. According to the authors, the approach could potentially be generalized to other disease states and immunological phenotypes. A later analysis found that TCRs clustered in the first cohort also tended to co-occur in the roughly 120 validation repertoires, with 94% of cluster scores above 0. All 130 or so repertoires were used to score co-occurrence in the validation cohort in a later analysis, because that analysis had no HLA typing for the cohort.

For CDR1 and CDR2, the germline V gene lists MGHRA and YSYEKL. The CDR3 numbers 14 residues from cysteine through phenylalanine. Only the CDR3 DNA is retained, 42 bases long and in frame from the first base. The V and J ends are trimmed by 0 bases and 4 bases, leaving 10 bases between them. A remark on this clone: Its antigen is not yet known. No base-level quality is on record; no much larger clone is a single base apart.

Receptor amplification or capture employed the immunoSEQ multiplex PCR assay. Concerning the study's data processing: A statistical classification framework was built to diagnose cytomegalovirus status from the catalog of TCR beta chain sequences. TCRdb obtained this table from immuneACCESS and retained in-frame rearrangements with V and J assigned. These tables miss some clones; where compared with another copy, unresolved V genes account for less than half of the shortfall, and the remainder is unexplained. That table furnishes V, J and clone size, whereas the DNA furnished D and trimming. The sample has roughly 65,000 clones on record, around 92% of them singletons. The ten largest clones add up to roughly 5% of the sample. The donors belonged to the validation cohort of around 110 subjects, which was separate from the approximately 700-subject first cohort.

This sequence originates from a man between 18 and 29 years old in good health and CMV-seropositive. The sequencing input was PBMCs. Recombination linked TRBV4-1 to TRBJ2-7; the D gene remains uncertain. The CDR3 region has the sequence CASSQDGRGYEQYF. The DNA reads TGCGCCAGCAGCCAAGATGGTCGAGGTTACGAGCAGTACTTC.